This T cell receptor beta chain came from a study of CD4 T cells in relation to SARS-CoV-2 and coronaviruses. At the level of the study: PBMCs were cultured with antigen for around nine days before TCR beta sequencing. Shared crossreactive spike epitopes were mapped to their HLA restriction.

Before the COVID-19 pandemic, during about 2011-2019, CD4+ T cells were taken from unexposed donors. The cells were cultured for approximately ten days before CD4+ T cells were isolated. With respect to this clone: Its specificity is not known.

Assay: immunoSEQ multiplex PCR; the TCRdb copy retains only in-frame clones and omits some. This sample has approximately 26,000 clones, with just under 75% found just once. Source material: CD4+ T cells from PBMCs, cultured in vitro. The sequence derives from a human donor in good health.

CDR3 coding DNA: TGTGCCAGTAGTATTGCAGGGTACTCTGGGGCCAACGTCCTGACTTTC. Its protein is CASSIAGYSGANVLTF. The rearrangement links TRBV19 to TRBJ2-6; D may be TRBD1 (5 bases). V was pared by 3 bases and J by 0 bases, with 9 bases between. CDR3 length: 16 amino acids. Germline lookup yields CDR1 LNHDA and CDR2 SQIVND (reference sequence).